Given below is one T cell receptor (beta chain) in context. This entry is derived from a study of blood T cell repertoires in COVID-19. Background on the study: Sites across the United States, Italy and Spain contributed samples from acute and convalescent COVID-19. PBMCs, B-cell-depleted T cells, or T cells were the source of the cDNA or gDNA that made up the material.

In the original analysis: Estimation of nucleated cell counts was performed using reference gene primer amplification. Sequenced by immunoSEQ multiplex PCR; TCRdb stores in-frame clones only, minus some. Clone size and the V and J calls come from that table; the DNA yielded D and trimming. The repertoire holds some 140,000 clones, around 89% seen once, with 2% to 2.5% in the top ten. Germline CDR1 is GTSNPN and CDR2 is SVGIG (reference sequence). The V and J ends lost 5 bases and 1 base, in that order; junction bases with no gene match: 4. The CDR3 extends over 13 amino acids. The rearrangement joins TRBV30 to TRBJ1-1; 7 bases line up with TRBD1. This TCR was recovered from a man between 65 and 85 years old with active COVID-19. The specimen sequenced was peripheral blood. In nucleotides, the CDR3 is TGTGCCTGGGCAGGGACAGCGAACACTGAAGCTTTCTTT. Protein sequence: CAWAGTANTEAFF. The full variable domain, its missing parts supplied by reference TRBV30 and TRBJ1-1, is SQTIHQWPATLVQPVGSPLSLECTVEGTSNPNLYWYRQAAGRGLQLLFYSVGIGQISSEVPQNLSASRPQDRQFILSSKKLLLSDSGFYLCAWAGTANTEAFFGQGTRLTVV.